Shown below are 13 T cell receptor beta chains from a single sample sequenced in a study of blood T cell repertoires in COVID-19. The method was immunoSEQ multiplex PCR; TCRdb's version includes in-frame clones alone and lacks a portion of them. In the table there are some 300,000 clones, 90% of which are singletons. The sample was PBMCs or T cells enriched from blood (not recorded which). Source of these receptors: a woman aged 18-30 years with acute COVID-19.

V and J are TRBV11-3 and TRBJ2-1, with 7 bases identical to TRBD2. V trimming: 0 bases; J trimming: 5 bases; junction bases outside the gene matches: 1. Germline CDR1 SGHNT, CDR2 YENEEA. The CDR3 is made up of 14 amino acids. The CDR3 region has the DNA TGTGCCAGCAGCTTAGATGGGAGGGACAATGAGCAGTTCTTC. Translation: CASSLDGRDNEQFF.

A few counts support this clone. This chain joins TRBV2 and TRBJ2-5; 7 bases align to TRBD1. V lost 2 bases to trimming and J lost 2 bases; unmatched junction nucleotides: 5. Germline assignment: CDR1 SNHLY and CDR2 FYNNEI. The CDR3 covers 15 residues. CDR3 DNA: TGTGCCAGCAGTGAAAGGGGGCGATATCAAGAGACCCAGTACTTC. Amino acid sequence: CASSERGRYQETQYF. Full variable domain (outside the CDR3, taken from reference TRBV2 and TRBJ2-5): EPEVTQTPSHQVTQMGQEVILRCVPISNHLYFYWYRQILGQKVEFLVSFYNNEISEKSEIFDDQFSVERPDGSNFTLKIRSTKLEDSAMYFCASSERGRYQETQYFGPGTRLLVL.

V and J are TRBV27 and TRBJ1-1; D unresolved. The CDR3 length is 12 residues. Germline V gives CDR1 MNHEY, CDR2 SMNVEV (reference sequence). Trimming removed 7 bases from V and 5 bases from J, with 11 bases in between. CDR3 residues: CASIGTGTEAFF. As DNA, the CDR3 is TGTGCCAGCATTGGAACGGGGACTGAAGCTTTCTTT.

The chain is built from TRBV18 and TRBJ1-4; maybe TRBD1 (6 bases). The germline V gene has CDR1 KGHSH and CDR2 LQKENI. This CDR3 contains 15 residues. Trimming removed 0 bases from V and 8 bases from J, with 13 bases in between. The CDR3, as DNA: TGTGCCAGCTCACCACCCAGGGGAGGGAACGAAAAACTGTTTTTT. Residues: CASSPPRGGNEKLFF.

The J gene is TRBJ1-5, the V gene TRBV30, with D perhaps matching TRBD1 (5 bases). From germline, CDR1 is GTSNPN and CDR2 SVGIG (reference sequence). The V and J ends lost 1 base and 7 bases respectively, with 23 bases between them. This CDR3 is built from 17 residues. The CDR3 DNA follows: TGTGCCTGGAGTGCGGGCTTATTGGCGGGGGGGAGCCAGCCCCAGCATTTT. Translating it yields CAWSAGLLAGGSQPQHF.

This CDR3 is CASSWWTAQNIQYF. DNA of the CDR3: TGTGCCAGCAGCTGGTGGACTGCTCAAAACATTCAGTACTTC. The gene calls are TRBV13 and TRBJ2-4; D might be TRBD2 (5 bases). From germline, CDR1 is PRHDT and CDR2 FYEKMQ (reference sequence). CDR3 length equals 14 residues. The V and J ends lost 4 bases and 5 bases respectively, with 12 bases between them.

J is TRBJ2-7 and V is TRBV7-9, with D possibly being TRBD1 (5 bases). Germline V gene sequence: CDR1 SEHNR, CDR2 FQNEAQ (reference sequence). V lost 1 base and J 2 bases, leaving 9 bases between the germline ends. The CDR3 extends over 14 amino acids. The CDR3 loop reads CASSLVSGPYEQYF. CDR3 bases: TGTGCCAGCAGCTTAGTTTCAGGGCCCTACGAGCAGTACTTC.

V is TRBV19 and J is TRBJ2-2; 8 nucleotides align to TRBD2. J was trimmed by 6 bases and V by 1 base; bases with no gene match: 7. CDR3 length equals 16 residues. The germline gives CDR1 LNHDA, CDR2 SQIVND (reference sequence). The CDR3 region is CASSIAPGGPPGELFF. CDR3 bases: TGTGCCAGTAGTATAGCCCCGGGAGGGCCTCCCGGGGAGCTGTTTTTT.

CDR3 amino acids: CAISGKLFF. Here the CDR3 DNA reads TGCGCCATCTCCGGAAAACTGTTTTTT. The V call is TRBV23-1, the J call TRBJ1-4; D is uncertain. TRBV23-1 carries the ORF label, with uncertain function. V lost 10 bases, J lost 10 bases, and 7 bases lay in between. The CDR3 sequence is 9 residues long.

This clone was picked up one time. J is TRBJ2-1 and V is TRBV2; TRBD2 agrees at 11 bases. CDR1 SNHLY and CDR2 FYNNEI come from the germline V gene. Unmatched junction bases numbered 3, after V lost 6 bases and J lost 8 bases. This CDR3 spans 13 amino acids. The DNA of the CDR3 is TGTGCCAGCAGAGGTAGCGGGGGGGATGAGCAGTTCTTC. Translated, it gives CASRGSGGDEQFF.

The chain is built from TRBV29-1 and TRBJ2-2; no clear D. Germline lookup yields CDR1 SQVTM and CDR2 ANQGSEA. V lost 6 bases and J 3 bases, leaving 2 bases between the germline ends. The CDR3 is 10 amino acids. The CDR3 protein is CSVYTGELFF. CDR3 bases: TGCAGCGTCTACACCGGGGAGCTGTTTTTT.

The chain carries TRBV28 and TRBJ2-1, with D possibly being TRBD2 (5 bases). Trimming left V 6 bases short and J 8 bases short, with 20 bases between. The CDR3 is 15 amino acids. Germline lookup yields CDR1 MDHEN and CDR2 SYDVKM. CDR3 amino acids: CASSLPDGGVDEQFF. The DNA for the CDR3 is TGTGCCAGCAGCCTCCCGGACGGAGGTGTGGATGAGCAGTTCTTC.

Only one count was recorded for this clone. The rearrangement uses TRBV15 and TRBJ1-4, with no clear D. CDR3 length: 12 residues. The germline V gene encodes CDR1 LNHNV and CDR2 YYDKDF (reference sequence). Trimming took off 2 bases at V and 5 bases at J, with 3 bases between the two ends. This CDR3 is CATSRQNEKLFF. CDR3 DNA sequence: TGTGCCACCAGCAGACAGAATGAAAAACTGTTTTTT.